These T cell receptor beta chains were read from a single sample in a study of blood T cells in healthy people across ages. TCRdb redid the calling of the 5' RACE reads with MiXCR, one entry per CDR3 protein. The sample includes hundreds of thousands of distinct CDR3 sequences, under 25% of them seen just once. The sample taken for sequencing was blood. Receptors originate from a man in his 70s in good health. Each CDR3 is given with its conserved first and last residue. The D gene is left open where the match is weak. A clone size is listed for some rows: how often the clone was seen (once, few, many), or a class if it is expanded.

V	D	size	J	CDR3	DNA
TRBV29-1	NA	few	TRBJ2-4	CSGSTVAKNIQYF	TGCAGCGGTTCGACCGTAGCCAAAAACATTCAGTACTTC
TRBV20-1	NA	NA	TRBJ2-3	CSASRDSRGTDTQYF	TGCAGTGCTTCCCGGGACTCCCGGGGCACAGATACGCAGTATTTT
TRBV7-9	NA	few	TRBJ1-4	CASSLDGQLREKLFF	TGTGCCAGCAGCTTAGATGGTCAGCTTCGGGAAAAACTGTTTTTT
TRBV20-1	TRBD2	NA	TRBJ2-1	CSANLARTSHSEQFF	TGCAGTGCGAACCTAGCCCGGACTAGCCACAGTGAGCAGTTCTTC
TRBV5-1	NA	few	TRBJ1-2	CASSSGDPISYGYTF	TGCGCCAGCAGCTCGGGGGATCCAATTAGCTATGGCTACACCTTC
TRBV7-9	NA	NA	TRBJ1-4	CASSLVPDEKLFF	TGTGCCAGCAGCTTAGTCCCCGATGAAAAACTGTTTTTT
TRBV2	TRBD2	few	TRBJ2-1	CASGLVSYNEQFF	TGTGCCAGCGGACTAGTGTCCTACAATGAGCAGTTCTTC
TRBV12-3/TRBV12-4	TRBD2	once	TRBJ2-1	CASSFDPGLAGNEQFF	TGTGCCAGCAGTTTCGACCCGGGACTAGCGGGCAATGAGCAGTTCTTC
TRBV20-1	TRBD1	few	TRBJ2-2	CSAAQGQRANTGELFF	TGCAGTGCTGCCCAGGGACAGAGAGCGAACACCGGGGAGCTGTTTTTT
TRBV3-1	NA	many	TRBJ1-5	CASSQDVGGGNQPQHF	TGTGCCAGCAGCCAAGATGTGGGAGGGGGCAATCAGCCCCAGCATTTT
TRBV3-1	NA	NA	TRBJ2-1	CASSQEGLYNEQFF	TGTGCCAGCAGCCAAGAAGGACTATACAATGAGCAGTTCTTC
TRBV7-9	NA	NA	TRBJ1-5	CASSLANSNQPQHF	TGTGCCAGCAGCTTGGCGAATAGCAATCAGCCCCAGCATTTT
TRBV11-3	NA	NA	TRBJ2-1	CASSHGPSSYNEQSF	TGTGCCAGCAGCCACGGGCCAAGCTCCTACAATGAGCAGTCCTTC
TRBV4-3	NA	NA	TRBJ2-7	CASSQDLVKATYEQYF	TGCGCCAGCAGCCAAGATCTTGTCAAGGCAACCTACGAGCAGTACTTC
TRBV20-1	TRBD2	NA	TRBJ2-1	CSARPGTSGRGNNEQFF	TGCAGTGCTCGACCCGGGACTAGCGGGAGGGGTAACAATGAGCAGTTCTTC
TRBV29-1	TRBD2	NA	TRBJ2-1	CSVGLASHNEQFF	TGCAGCGTTGGACTAGCGAGTCACAATGAGCAGTTCTTC
TRBV6-1	NA	few	TRBJ2-6	CASSPLVRGLSGANVLTF	TGTGCCAGCAGTCCCTTAGTCAGGGGCCTCTCTGGGGCCAACGTCCTGACTTTC
TRBV11-2	TRBD2	few	TRBJ2-1	CASSWTSGSVDEQFF	TGTGCCAGCAGCTGGACTAGCGGGAGCGTCGATGAGCAGTTCTTC
TRBV15	TRBD1	few	TRBJ2-7	CATSTGTGGYEQYF	TGTGCCACCAGTACCGGGACAGGAGGCTACGAGCAGTACTTC
TRBV6-5	TRBD2	NA	TRBJ2-1	CASSSAGGRDGQFF	TGTGCCAGCAGTTCAGCGGGAGGTAGGGATGGGCAGTTCTTC
TRBV6-2/TRBV6-3	TRBD2	NA	TRBJ2-1	CASNSQLAGVDWGNEQFF	TGTGCCAGCAATTCACAACTAGCGGGAGTCGACTGGGGCAATGAGCAGTTCTTC
TRBV20-1	NA	NA	TRBJ2-1	CSAREADGTSLLYNEQFF	TGCAGTGCTAGAGAGGCCGATGGAACTAGCCTCCTCTACAATGAGCAGTTCTTC
TRBV28	NA	few	TRBJ1-4	CASRGLGATNEKLFF	TGCGCCAGCCGGGGTTTGGGAGCAACTAATGAAAAACTGTTTTTT
TRBV2	TRBD2	few	TRBJ2-7	CASSRTSGKGYEQYF	TGTGCCAGCAGTAGGACTAGCGGGAAAGGTTACGAGCAGTACTTC
TRBV5-5	TRBD1	few	TRBJ2-7	CASSSLAGTGSEQYF	TGTGCCAGCAGCTCCCTCGCCGGGACAGGGAGCGAGCAGTACTTC
TRBV28	NA	few	TRBJ2-4	CASSRPELSIQYF	TGTGCCAGCAGTCGGCCGGAGTTGAGCATTCAGTACTTC
TRBV2	NA	NA	TRBJ1-1	CASQLQSLNTEAFF	TGTGCCAGCCAGTTACAGTCGCTGAACACTGAAGCTTTCTTT
TRBV27	TRBD2	few	TRBJ2-1	CASGTTYNEQFF	TGTGCCAGCGGGACTACGTACAATGAGCAGTTCTTC
TRBV20-1	NA	NA	TRBJ1-1	CSAPSGMNTEAFF	TGCAGTGCCCCAAGTGGGATGAACACTGAAGCTTTCTTT
TRBV7-9	TRBD1	NA	TRBJ1-4	CASSTGQGGPNEKLFF	TGTGCCAGCAGCACGGGACAGGGGGGGCCTAATGAAAAACTGTTTTTT
TRBV29-1	NA	many	TRBJ2-5	CSVFGPQETQYF	TGCAGCGTTTTTGGACCCCAAGAGACCCAGTACTTC
TRBV29-1	NA	NA	TRBJ1-2	CSVVPEGLGGYTF	TGCAGCGTTGTTCCCGAGGGTTTGGGTGGCTACACCTTC
TRBV6-5	TRBD1	NA	TRBJ1-6	CASSYSETGLNSPLHF	TGTGCCAGCAGTTACTCGGAGACAGGGCTAAATTCACCCCTCCACTTT
TRBV7-2	NA	few	TRBJ2-3	CASSLELGRADTQYF	TGTGCCAGCAGCTTAGAGTTGGGCCGGGCAGATACGCAGTATTTT
TRBV20-1	NA	NA	TRBJ2-5	CSAGDPLLETQYF	TGCAGTGCTGGGGACCCCCTACTGGAGACCCAGTACTTC
TRBV4-1	NA	NA	TRBJ2-2	CASSQVLRDTGELFF	TGCGCCAGCAGCCAAGTCCTTAGGGACACCGGGGAGCTGTTTTTT
TRBV6-2/TRBV6-3	TRBD2	few	TRBJ2-3	CASSTLRTSIGDTRYF	TGTGCCAGCAGTACCCTTCGGACTAGCATCGGGGATACGCGGTATTTT
TRBV11-2	NA	few	TRBJ2-5	CASTTGNQETQYF	TGTGCCAGCACCACAGGGAACCAAGAGACCCAGTACTTC
TRBV27	NA	few	TRBJ1-2	CASSSRSPGRVGGYTF	TGTGCCAGCAGTTCCCGCTCGCCCGGGAGGGTTGGTGGCTACACCTTC
TRBV5-6	NA	few	TRBJ2-1	CASSAFFSYNEQFF	TGTGCCAGCAGCGCGTTCTTTTCCTACAATGAGCAGTTCTTC
TRBV5-5	TRBD1	NA	TRBJ2-1	CASSLWGQGENEQFF	TGTGCCAGCAGCTTATGGGGACAGGGTGAGAATGAGCAGTTCTTC
TRBV20-1	NA	NA	TRBJ2-7	CSAGPYEQYF	TGTAGTGCAGGACCCTACGAGCAGTACTTC
TRBV28	NA	few	TRBJ2-5	CASSLLGSRETQYF	TGTGCCAGCAGTCTCTTGGGATCCCGAGAGACCCAGTACTTC
TRBV20-1	TRBD2	NA	TRBJ2-1	CSALLAGVSYNEQFF	TGCAGTGCCCTACTAGCGGGAGTCTCCTACAATGAGCAGTTCTTC
TRBV10-2	NA	many	TRBJ2-1	CASRSSSYNEQFF	TGTGCCAGCAGATCGAGCTCCTACAATGAGCAGTTCTTC
TRBV6-2/TRBV6-3	TRBD2	few	TRBJ2-7	CASTNLGTSGTLGKYF	TGTGCCAGCACCAACCTCGGGACTAGCGGGACCCTTGGGAAGTACTTC
TRBV20-1	NA	NA	TRBJ2-1	CSAPKFANYNEQFF	TGCAGTGCCCCCAAGTTTGCCAACTACAATGAGCAGTTCTTC
TRBV11-2	TRBD2	NA	TRBJ2-7	CASSSRKTSGSSYEQYF	TGTGCCAGCAGCTCACGTAAGACTAGCGGGAGCTCCTACGAGCAGTACTTC
TRBV9	NA	NA	TRBJ2-2	CASSSSRGRTNTGELFF	TGTGCCAGCAGCTCAAGCAGGGGCCGAACGAACACCGGGGAGCTGTTTTTT